This paragraph reports one T cell receptor beta chain. CDR1 and CDR2 (germline): ENHRY, SYGVKD. V lost 5 bases to trimming and J lost 2 bases; unmatched junction nucleotides: 7. This CDR3 region has 15 residues. This record comes from a study of T cell changes during pregnancy in multiple sclerosis. Clones were sequenced by immunoSEQ multiplex PCR, and TCRdb holds only the in-frame ones, with some missing. This sample has more than 90,000 clones, with 90% to 95% found just once. The specimen comprised peripheral blood, sampled in the third trimester of pregnancy. The clonotype was recovered from a female donor with multiple sclerosis, enrolled in a pregnancy study. This chain links TRBV10-3 with TRBJ2-7; 9 positions agree with TRBD1. The chain's CDR3 is CAISTGTGPTYEQYF. The CDR3 nucleotides read TGTGCCATCAGTACCGGGACAGGGCCAACCTACGAGCAGTACTTC.